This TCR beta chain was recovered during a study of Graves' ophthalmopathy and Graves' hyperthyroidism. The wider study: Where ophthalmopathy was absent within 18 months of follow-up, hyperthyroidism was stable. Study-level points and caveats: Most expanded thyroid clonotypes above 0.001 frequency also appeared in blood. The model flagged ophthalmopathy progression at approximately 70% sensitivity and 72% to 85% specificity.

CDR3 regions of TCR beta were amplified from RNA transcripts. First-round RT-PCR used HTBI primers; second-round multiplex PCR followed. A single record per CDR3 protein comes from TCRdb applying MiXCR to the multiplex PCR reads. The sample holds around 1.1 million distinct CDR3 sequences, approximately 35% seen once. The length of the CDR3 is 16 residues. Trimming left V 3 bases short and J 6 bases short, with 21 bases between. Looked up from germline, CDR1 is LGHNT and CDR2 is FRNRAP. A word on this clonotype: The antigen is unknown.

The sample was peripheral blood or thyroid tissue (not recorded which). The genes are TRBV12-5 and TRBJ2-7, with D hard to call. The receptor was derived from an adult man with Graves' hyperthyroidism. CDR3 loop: CASGFSGGSGVGEQYF. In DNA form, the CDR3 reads TGTGCTAGTGGTTTCTCCGGTGGATCGGGCGTGGGCGAGCAGTACTTC.